These 16 T cell receptor beta chains originate from one sample sequenced in a study of regulatory T cells in long-lasting Graves disease. CDR3 regions were amplified by Arm-PCR using iRepertoire HTBI primers to build TCR beta libraries. TCRdb redid the calling of the multiplex PCR reads with MiXCR, one entry per CDR3 protein. In the table there are hundreds of thousands of distinct CDR3 sequences, about 12% of which are singletons. Described time point: newly diagnosed GD, antithyroid drugs for less than 3 months. Extracted PBMC RNA gave rise to the TCR library. A further study also used this sample, focusing on T cells in Graves' hyperthyroidism and ophthalmopathy.

The specimen was peripheral blood mononuclear cells (PBMCs), collected at new diagnosis, from a patient treated with antithyroid drugs. The receptors originated from a woman in her 30s with Graves disease.

This clonotype was found many times. The rearrangement uses TRBV20-1 and TRBJ2-3, with 13 bases identical to TRBD2. The CDR3 length is 13 residues. Germline V gene sequence: CDR1 DFQATT, CDR2 SNEGSKA (reference sequence). The CDR3 DNA follows: TGCAGGGGACTAGCGGGAAACACAGATACGCAGTATTTT. It yields the protein CRGLAGNTDTQYF.

This chain links TRBV28 with TRBJ1-3, with D maybe TRBD1 (5 bases). Germline-derived CDR1 and CDR2 are MDHEN and SYDVKM. The CDR3 runs 15 residues. Trimming stripped 6 bases from V and 2 bases from J, with 14 bases between. The CDR3 coding sequence is TGTGCCAGCAGGTTCAGGGAAACCACTGGAAACACCATATATTTT. The encoded protein is CASRFRETTGNTIYF. Full variable domain (missing parts from reference TRBV28 and TRBJ1-3): DVKVTQSSRYLVKRTGEKVFLECVQDMDHENMFWYRQDPGLGLRLIYFSYDVKMKEKGDIPEGYSVSREKKERFSLILESASTNQTSMYLCASRFRETTGNTIYFGEGSWLTVV.

This clonotype was detected ten times or more. The chain combines TRBV20-1 with TRBJ1-1; tentative D call: TRBD1 (5 bases). Germline assignment: CDR1 DFQATT and CDR2 SNEGSKA (reference sequence). CDR3 length equals 15 residues. Trimming took off 2 bases at V and 6 bases at J, with 19 bases between the two ends. The CDR3 reads CSARKGYPIISEAFF. As DNA, the CDR3 is TGCAGTGCTAGAAAGGGGTACCCTATCATTTCTGAAGCTTTCTTT.

There are many counts of this clonotype. The chain has TRBV28 and TRBJ1-4, with 7 bases lining up with TRBD1. Germline trimming cut 5 bases from V and 5 bases from J; bases unmatched to any gene: 5. Looked up from germline, CDR1 is MDHEN and CDR2 is SYDVKM. This CDR3 is 14 amino acids long. The DNA for the CDR3 is TGTGCCAGCAGTAATGACAGGGCGAATGAAAAACTGTTTTTT. It is translated as CASSNDRANEKLFF.

This clonotype was seen many times. This chain uses TRBV7-8 with TRBJ1-6, with TRBD1 as a possible D gene (5 bases). V dropped 3 bases and J dropped 5 bases, with 14 bases sitting between them. The CDR3 length is 16 residues. Germline V lookup: CDR1 SGHVS, CDR2 FQNEAQ. For the CDR3, the DNA is TGTGCCAGCAGCTTCAGCATCCGCAGGGATAATTCACCCCTCCACTTT. Amino acids: CASSFSIRRDNSPLHF.

This chain joins TRBV20-1 and TRBJ2-1; D might be TRBD2 (6 bases). Trimming shortened V by 6 bases and J by 6 bases, and 15 bases separated the two germline ends. The CDR3 loop spans 13 amino acids. CDR1 and CDR2 (germline): DFQATT, SNEGSKA (reference sequence). As DNA, the CDR3 is TGCAGTGCCAGTACGGCGGGGCGCAATGAGCAGTTCTTC. As protein: CSASTAGRNEQFF.

This clonotype has at least ten counts. This rearrangement joins TRBV4-1 to TRBJ2-3, with D uncertain. The germline gives CDR1 MGHRA, CDR2 YSYEKL. The V end lost 2 bases, the J end lost 4 bases, and 16 bases lay between the germline ends. The CDR3 has 16 residues. The CDR3 DNA is TGCGCCAGCAGCCAAAGATCAGGCCGGGCGCCAGATACGCAGTATTTT. Residues: CASSQRSGRAPDTQYF.

This clonotype occurred many times. The chain joins TRBV7-2 to TRBJ2-6, with D maybe TRBD1 (5 bases). This CDR3 region has 16 residues. Trimming pared 2 bases from V and 1 base from J, leaving 9 bases between. Germline V gives CDR1 SGHTA, CDR2 FQGNSA. The CDR3 here is CASSLQGGSGANVLTF. CDR3 DNA: TGTGCCAGCAGCTTACAGGGTGGGTCTGGGGCCAACGTCCTGACTTTC.

Turning to this clonotype: Germline is not matched at one junction end, which may reflect a read error. The chain is built from TRBV18 and TRBJ1-6; the match to TRBD1 covers 7 bases. In germline, CDR1 is KGHSH, CDR2 LQKENI. The CDR3 runs 14 residues. The CDR3 protein is CASSVDRHNSPPHF. The CDR3 region has the DNA TGTGCCAGCTCAGTGGACAGGCATAATTCACCCCCCCACTTT.

V usage is TRBV18 and J usage is TRBJ2-5; D gene uncertain. This CDR3 is 12 amino acids long. CDR1 and CDR2 from the germline V gene are KGHSH and LQKENI. V lost 5 bases to trimming and J lost 5 bases, with 9 bases between them. CDR3 amino acids: CASSDQRETQYF. For the CDR3, the DNA is TGTGCCAGCTCAGACCAGAGGGAGACCCAGTACTTC.

V usage is TRBV6-1 and J usage is TRBJ1-1; D gene ambiguous. V dropped 1 base and J dropped 11 bases, with 5 bases sitting between them. Per the germline V gene, CDR1 is MNHNS and CDR2 is SASEGT. This CDR3 has 10 amino acids. CDR3 in amino acids: CASSEGMAFF. The CDR3 nucleotides read TGTGCCAGCAGTGAAGGTATGGCTTTCTTT.

This clonotype has at least ten counts. The genes are TRBV28 and TRBJ1-1, with 7 bases identical to TRBD1. This CDR3 contains 16 residues. Germline V gene data show CDR1 as MDHEN and CDR2 as SYDVKM. The trim removed 0 bases at V and 1 base at J, leaving 5 bases unmatched. CDR3 loop: CASSLWPGGTNTEAFF. CDR3 sequence (DNA): TGTGCCAGCAGTTTATGGCCAGGGGGGACGAACACTGAAGCTTTCTTT.

The chain is built from TRBV18 and TRBJ1-5; D uncertain. Germline V CDR1 and CDR2: KGHSH, LQKENI. CDR3 length equals 13 residues. V was pared by 2 bases and J by 4 bases, with 6 bases between. CDR3 protein: CASSPALNQPQHF. DNA of the CDR3: TGTGCCAGCTCACCAGCCTTAAATCAGCCCCAGCATTTT.

To note about this clonotype: A much more abundant neighbour one base away suggests this may be a read error. This chain links TRBV11-3 with TRBJ2-5; D might be TRBD1 (6 bases). Germline-derived CDR1 and CDR2 are SGHNT and YENEEA. This CDR3 region has 13 residues. Between the trimmed V and J ends, which lost 3 bases and 4 bases, there was a span of 9 bases. The CDR3, as DNA: TGTGCCAGCAGCTTGGGACACCTAGAGACCCAGTACTTC. Encoded protein: CASSLGHLETQYF. The variable domain in full, completed from reference TRBV11-3 and TRBJ2-5, reads EAGVVQSPRYKIIEKKQPVAFWCNPISGHNTLYWYLQNLGQGPELLIRYENEEAVDDSQLPKDRFSAERLKGVDSTLKIQPAELGDSAVYLCASSLGHLETQYFGPGTRLLVL.

This clonotype was found many times. CDR3 sequence reads: CASSSYRAGYTEAFF. The CDR3 DNA reads as TGTGCCAGCAGCTCGTACAGGGCTGGGTACACTGAAGCTTTCTTT. V is TRBV7-9 and J is TRBJ1-1; maybe TRBD1 (6 bases). The CDR3 runs 15 residues. V lost 4 bases and J 3 bases, leaving 15 bases between the germline ends. Per germline, CDR1 SEHNR and CDR2 FQNEAQ (reference sequence).

The table lists this clonotype with many counts. The chain couples TRBV20-1 to TRBJ2-3; 7 bases are shared with TRBD2. The CDR3 consists of 13 residues. The germline gives CDR1 DFQATT, CDR2 SNEGSKA (reference sequence). Unmatched junction bases numbered 4, after V lost 5 bases and J lost 2 bases. The CDR3 bases are TGCAGTGCTCCAGCGGGATTCACAGATACGCAGTATTTT. Translated, it gives CSAPAGFTDTQYF.